Described below is a single T cell receptor (beta chain) sequence and its context. The sample belongs to a study of cytomegalovirus exposure and HLA in healthy donors. The CDR3 has 15 residues. The ends lost 5 bases at V and 4 bases at J; junction bases unmatched: 9. Germline loops: CDR1 MNHEY, CDR2 SMNVEV (reference sequence). The repertoire was sequenced with immunoSEQ multiplex PCR; TCRdb's copy has only in-frame clones and lacks some. The table shows 200,000 to 250,000 clones, with roughly 84% occurring only once. This clonotype was obtained from a woman aged 30 to 39 in good health and CMV-seropositive. The sample consisted of PBMCs. The chain carries TRBV27 and TRBJ2-3; 7 positions agree with TRBD1. The CDR3 here is CASSPVQQGPDTQYF. The CDR3 coding sequence is TGTGCCAGCAGTCCCGTACAACAGGGGCCAGATACGCAGTATTTT.